The sequence of this T cell receptor (beta chain) was determined in a study of identical twins (dated by TCRdb to the mid-2010s). Notes on the research overall: The study deep-sequenced TCR alpha and beta repertoires from monozygotic twins, unrelated adults of various ages and cord blood to test whether fetal clonotypes persist. Replicate twin experiments were performed at different times using different library preparation protocols to rule out contamination. General findings and caveats noted by the study authors: Compared with coincidental sharing between unrelated individuals, out-of-frame TCR alpha sequences shared between twins showed an excess of sequences with low generation probability. Abundant cord blood beta clonotypes carried fewer insertions; young adult naive repertoires showed a weaker similar trend, while memory repertoires showed none. Because the same donors could not be followed over many years, conclusions were based on cross-sectional statistical analysis. In beta out-of-frame sequences, excess twin sharing was weaker, because having fewer shared sequences lowered the signal-to-noise ratio. Invariant T cells such as MAIT and iNKT could partly confound zero-insertion analyses, although diverse VJ usage argued against such confounding for most clonotypes. Recombination models systematically underestimated out-of-frame TCR alpha sharing in monozygotic twins but agreed with sharing between unrelated individuals.

On this clonotype itself: Its antigen remains unidentified. No base qualities exist here, and no much larger clone lies one base off it.

Only healthy Caucasian donors were included. Three pairs of female monozygotic twins, all aged roughly 18 to 30 years, made up the twin cohort. Positive isolation kits from Invitrogen were used to isolate the CD4+ and CD8+ T cell populations. V is cut by 7 bases and J by 0 bases, and the space between the germline ends is 13 bases. CDR1 and CDR2, looked up from the germline V gene, are SGHRS and YFSETQ. The CDR3 starts with the cysteine, ends with the phenylalanine, and has 15 residues. Here the CDR3 DNA is all that survives: 45 bases in frame from base 1. Library prep was done by 5' RACE. TCRdb lists the instrument as Illumina HiSeq 2000. A universal primer binding site was introduced by template switching, and a unique molecular identifier was present in the final cDNA, enabling accurate counting of TCR cDNA molecules. Specific primers in the conserved constant-segment region were used to synthesize first-strand cDNA for TCR alpha and beta chains. Each cDNA library was double barcoded, with a SMART-Mk sample barcode plus Illumina barcodes, to control for contamination. TruSeq adapter sequences, together with Illumina sample barcodes, were added in two successive PCR steps. TCR alpha and beta cDNA libraries were sequenced on the Illumina HiSeq platform with custom primers. From the authors' description of their analysis: MiGEC processed the raw reads to extract unique molecular identifiers, while MiXCR was used to determine the CDR3 positions. Recombination models were inferred per individual with the repgenHMM and IGoR tools using an EM algorithm. Shared clonotypes were analyzed with the tcR package in R, and sharing was normalized by the product of cloneset sizes. Out-of-frame nonproductive sequences were analyzed to study raw recombination free of thymic and clonal selection effects. TCRdb cleaned the public reads at Q25 with fastp, built clones with MiXCR and kept in-frame beta chains. Records with the same CDR3 protein are collapsed into one entry carrying the most frequent genes and DNA. It is TCRdb's table, rather than the study itself, that gives the V and J calls and clone size. For this sample the table gives 400,000 to 550,000 distinct CDR3 sequences, of which roughly an eighth were detected only once. Jointly, the top ten make up 0.98% of the sample.

These sequences were also reported in another study, on yellow fever vaccine responses in identical twins. As that second paper reports: According to the authors, in identical twins the way T cells responded to vaccination appeared partly convergent and partly personalized. The study precisely tracked vaccine-responding T cell clones in identical twins.

The sequence came from a young woman in good health. The chain is encoded by TRBV5-1 joined to TRBJ2-2; a tentative D call is TRBD2 (6 bases match). Specimen: CD4+ T cells sorted from blood. The sequenced DNA is TGCGCCAGCGGTGCGGGGCAGGCGAACACCGGGGAGCTGTTTTTT. Its protein reads: CASGAGQANTGELFF.